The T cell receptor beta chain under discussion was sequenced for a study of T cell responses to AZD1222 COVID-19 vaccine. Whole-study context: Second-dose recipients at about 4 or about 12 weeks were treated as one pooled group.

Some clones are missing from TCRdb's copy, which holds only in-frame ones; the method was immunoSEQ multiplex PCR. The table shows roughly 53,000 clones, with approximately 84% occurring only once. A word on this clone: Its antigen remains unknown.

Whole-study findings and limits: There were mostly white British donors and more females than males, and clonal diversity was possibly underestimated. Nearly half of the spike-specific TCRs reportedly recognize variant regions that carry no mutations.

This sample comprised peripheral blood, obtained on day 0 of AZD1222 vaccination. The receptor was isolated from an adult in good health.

CDR3 DNA sequence: TGCGCCAGCAGCATGATAGCGGGAATGTACGAGCAGTACTTC. This translates into CASSMIAGMYEQYF. The chain recombines TRBV4-1 with TRBJ2-7, with 8 bases matching TRBD2. Unmatched junction bases numbered 7, after V lost 5 bases and J lost 4 bases. CDR1 and CDR2 from the germline V gene are MGHRA and YSYEKL. This CDR3 spans 14 amino acids.